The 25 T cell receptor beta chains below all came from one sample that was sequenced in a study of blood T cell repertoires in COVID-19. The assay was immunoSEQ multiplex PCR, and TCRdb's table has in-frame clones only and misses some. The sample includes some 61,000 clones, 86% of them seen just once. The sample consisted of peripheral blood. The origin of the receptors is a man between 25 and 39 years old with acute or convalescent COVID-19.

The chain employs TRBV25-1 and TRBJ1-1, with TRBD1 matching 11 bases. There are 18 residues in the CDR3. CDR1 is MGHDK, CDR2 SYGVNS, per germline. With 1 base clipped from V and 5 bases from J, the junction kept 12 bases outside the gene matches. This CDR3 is CASSEFGILDRGRTEAFF. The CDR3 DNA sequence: TGTGCCAGCAGTGAATTCGGGATCCTGGACAGGGGGCGGACTGAAGCTTTCTTT.

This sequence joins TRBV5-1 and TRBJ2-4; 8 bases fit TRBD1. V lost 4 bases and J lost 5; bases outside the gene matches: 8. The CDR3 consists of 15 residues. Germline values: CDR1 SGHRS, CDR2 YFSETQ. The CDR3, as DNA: TGCGCCAGCAGCCTCCCTCCGACAGGGGAAAACATTCAGTACTTC. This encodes CASSLPPTGENIQYF.

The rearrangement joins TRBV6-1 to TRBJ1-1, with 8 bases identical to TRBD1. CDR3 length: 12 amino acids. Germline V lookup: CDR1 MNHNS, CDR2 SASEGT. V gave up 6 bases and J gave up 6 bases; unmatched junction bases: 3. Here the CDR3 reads CASSRDRPEAFF. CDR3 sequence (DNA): TGTGCCAGCAGCCGGGACAGGCCTGAAGCTTTCTTT.

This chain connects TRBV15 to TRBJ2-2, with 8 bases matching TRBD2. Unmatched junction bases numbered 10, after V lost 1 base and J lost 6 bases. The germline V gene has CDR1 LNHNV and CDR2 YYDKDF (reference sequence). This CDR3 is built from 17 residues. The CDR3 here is CATSRGREGPRAGELFF. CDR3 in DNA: TGTGCCACCAGCAGAGGACGGGAGGGCCCGAGGGCCGGGGAGCTGTTTTTT.

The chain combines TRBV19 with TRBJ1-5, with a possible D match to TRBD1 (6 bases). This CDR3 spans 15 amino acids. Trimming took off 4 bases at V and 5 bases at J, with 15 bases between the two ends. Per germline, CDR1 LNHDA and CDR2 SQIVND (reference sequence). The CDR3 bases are TGTGCCAGTAGTACGACAGGCCGCGGCGATCAGCCCCAGCATTTT. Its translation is CASSTTGRGDQPQHF.

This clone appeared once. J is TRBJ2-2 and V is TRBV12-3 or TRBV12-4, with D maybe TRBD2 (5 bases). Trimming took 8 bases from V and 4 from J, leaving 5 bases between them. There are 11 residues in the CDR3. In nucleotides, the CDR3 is TGTGCCAGCGAGGGCACCGGGGAGCTGTTTTTT. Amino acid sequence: CASEGTGELFF.

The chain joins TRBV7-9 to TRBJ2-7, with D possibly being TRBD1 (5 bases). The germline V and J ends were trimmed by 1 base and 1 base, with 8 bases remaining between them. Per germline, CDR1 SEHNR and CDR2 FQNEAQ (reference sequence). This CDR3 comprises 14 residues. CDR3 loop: CASSLGAGSYEQYF. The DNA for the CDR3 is TGTGCCAGCAGCTTAGGGGCAGGGTCCTACGAGCAGTACTTC.

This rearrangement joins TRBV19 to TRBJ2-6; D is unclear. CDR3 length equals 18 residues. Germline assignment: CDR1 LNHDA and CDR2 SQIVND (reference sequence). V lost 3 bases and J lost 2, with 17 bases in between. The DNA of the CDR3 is TGTGCCAGTAGTATTAACCCCCCATCCTCGGCTGGGGCCAACGTCCTGACTTTC. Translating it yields CASSINPPSSAGANVLTF.

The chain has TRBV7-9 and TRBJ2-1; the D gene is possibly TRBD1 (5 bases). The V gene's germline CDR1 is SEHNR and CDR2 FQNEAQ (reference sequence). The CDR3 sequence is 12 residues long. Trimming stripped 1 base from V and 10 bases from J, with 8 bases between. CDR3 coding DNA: TGTGCCAGCAGCTTAGGGGGCAGGGAGCAGTTCTTC. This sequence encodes CASSLGGREQFF.

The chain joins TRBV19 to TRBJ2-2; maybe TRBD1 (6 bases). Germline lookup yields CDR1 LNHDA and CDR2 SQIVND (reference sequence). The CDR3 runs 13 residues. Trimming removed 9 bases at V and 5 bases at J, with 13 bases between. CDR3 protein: CASNRAGTGELFF. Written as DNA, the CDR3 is TGTGCCAGCAACAGGGCAGGGACCGGGGAGCTGTTTTTT.

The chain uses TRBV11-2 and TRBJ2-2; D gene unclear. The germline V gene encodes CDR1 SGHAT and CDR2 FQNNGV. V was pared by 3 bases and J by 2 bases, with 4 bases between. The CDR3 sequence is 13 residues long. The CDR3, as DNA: TGTGCCAGCAGCTTGACTAACACCGGGGAGCTGTTTTTT. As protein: CASSLTNTGELFF.

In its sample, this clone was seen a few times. The CDR3 protein is CASRQSFSSYEQYF. The CDR3 DNA reads TGTGCCAGCAGGCAAAGCTTTAGCTCCTACGAGCAGTACTTC. The genes are TRBV27 and TRBJ2-7; D unresolved. The length of the CDR3 is 14 residues. V lost 6 bases, J lost 0 bases, and 12 bases lay in between. Germline CDR1 reads MNHEY; CDR2 reads SMNVEV (reference sequence).

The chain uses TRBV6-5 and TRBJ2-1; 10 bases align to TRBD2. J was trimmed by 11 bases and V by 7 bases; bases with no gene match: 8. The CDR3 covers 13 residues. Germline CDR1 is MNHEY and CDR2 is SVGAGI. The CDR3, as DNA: TGTGCCAGCAAACAGCGGGAGGGGAGGAAGCAGTTCTTC. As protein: CASKQREGRKQFF.

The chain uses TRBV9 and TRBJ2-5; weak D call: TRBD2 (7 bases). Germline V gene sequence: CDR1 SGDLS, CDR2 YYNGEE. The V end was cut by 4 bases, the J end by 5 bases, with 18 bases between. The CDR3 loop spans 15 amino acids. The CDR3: CASSPRGGRVETQYF. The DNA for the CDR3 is TGTGCCAGCAGCCCTAGAGGGGGGAGGGTGGAGACCCAGTACTTC.

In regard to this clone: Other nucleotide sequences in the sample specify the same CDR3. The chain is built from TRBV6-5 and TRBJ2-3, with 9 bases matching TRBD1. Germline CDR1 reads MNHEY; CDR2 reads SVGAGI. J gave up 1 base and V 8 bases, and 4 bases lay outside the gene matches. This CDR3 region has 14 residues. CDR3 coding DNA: TGTGCCAGCTCCCGGGACAGGGGCACAGATACGCAGTATTTT. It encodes CASSRDRGTDTQYF.

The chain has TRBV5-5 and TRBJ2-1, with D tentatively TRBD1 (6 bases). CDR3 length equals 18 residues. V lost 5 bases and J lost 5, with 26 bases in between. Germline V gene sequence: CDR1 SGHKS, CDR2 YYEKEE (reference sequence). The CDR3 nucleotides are TGTGCCAGCAGTTGGAGTAACACCGGGACATGGAAAAACAATGAGCAGTTCTTC. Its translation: CASSWSNTGTWKNNEQFF.

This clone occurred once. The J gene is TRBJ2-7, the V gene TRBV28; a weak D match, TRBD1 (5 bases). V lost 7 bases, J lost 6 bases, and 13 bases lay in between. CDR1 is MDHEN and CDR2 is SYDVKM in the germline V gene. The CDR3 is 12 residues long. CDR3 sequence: CASKPPQGEQYF. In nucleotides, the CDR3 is TGTGCCAGCAAACCCCCCCAGGGCGAGCAGTACTTC. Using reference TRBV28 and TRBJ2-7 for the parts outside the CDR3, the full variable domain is DVKVTQSSRYLVKRTGEKVFLECVQDMDHENMFWYRQDPGLGLRLIYFSYDVKMKEKGDIPEGYSVSREKKERFSLILESASTNQTSMYLCASKPPQGEQYFGPGTRLTVT.

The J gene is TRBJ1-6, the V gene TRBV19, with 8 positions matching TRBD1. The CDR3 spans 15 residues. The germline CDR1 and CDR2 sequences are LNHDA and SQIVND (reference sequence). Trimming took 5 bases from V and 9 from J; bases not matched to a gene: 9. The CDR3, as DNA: TGTGCCAGTAGTTCCCTGGACAGGGTGACTTCACCCCTCCACTTT. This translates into CASSSLDRVTSPLHF.

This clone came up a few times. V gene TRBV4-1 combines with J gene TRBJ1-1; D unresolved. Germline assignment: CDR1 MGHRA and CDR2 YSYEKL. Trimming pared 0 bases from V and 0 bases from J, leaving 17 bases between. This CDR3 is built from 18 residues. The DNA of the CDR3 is TGCGCCAGCAGCCAAGATCCCCCTTTAATAGCGGTGAACACTGAAGCTTTCTTT. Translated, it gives CASSQDPPLIAVNTEAFF.

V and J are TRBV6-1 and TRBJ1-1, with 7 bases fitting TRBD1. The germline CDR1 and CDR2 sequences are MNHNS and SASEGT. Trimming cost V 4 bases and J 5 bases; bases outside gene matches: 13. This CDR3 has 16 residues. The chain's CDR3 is CASSVTAWQGGTEAFF. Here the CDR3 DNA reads TGTGCCAGCAGTGTTACAGCCTGGCAGGGGGGAACTGAAGCTTTCTTT.

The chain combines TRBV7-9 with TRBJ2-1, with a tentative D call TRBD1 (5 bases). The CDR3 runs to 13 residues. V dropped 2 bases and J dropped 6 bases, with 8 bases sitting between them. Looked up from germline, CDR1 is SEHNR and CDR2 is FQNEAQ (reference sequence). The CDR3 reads CASSLQQGNEQFF. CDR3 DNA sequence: TGTGCCAGCAGCTTACAGCAGGGCAATGAGCAGTTCTTC.

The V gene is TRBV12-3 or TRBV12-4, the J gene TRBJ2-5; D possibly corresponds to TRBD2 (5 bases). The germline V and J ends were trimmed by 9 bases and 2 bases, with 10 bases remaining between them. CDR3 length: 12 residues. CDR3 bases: TGTGCCAGTACCGGGAAACAAGAGACCCAGTACTTC. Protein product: CASTGKQETQYF.

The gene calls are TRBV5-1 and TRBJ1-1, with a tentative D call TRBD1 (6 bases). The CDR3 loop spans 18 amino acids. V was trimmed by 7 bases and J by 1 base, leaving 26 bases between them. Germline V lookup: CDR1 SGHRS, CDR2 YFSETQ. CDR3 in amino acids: CASAARPHYGQQNTEAFF. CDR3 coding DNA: TGCGCCAGCGCAGCCAGGCCGCATTATGGACAGCAGAACACTGAAGCTTTCTTT.

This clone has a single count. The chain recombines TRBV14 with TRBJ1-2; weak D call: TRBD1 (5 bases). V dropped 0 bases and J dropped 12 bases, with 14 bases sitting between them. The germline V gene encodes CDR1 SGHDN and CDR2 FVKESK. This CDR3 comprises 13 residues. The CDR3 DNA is TGTGCCAGCAGCCAAGATGACAGCGCAGTGGACACCTTC. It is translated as CASSQDDSAVDTF. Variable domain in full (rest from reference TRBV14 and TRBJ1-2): EAGVTQFPSHSVIEKGQTVTLRCDPISGHDNLYWYRRVMGKEIKFLLHFVKESKQDESGMPNNRFLAERTGGTYSTLKVQPAELEDSGVYFCASSQDDSAVDTFGSGTRLTVV.

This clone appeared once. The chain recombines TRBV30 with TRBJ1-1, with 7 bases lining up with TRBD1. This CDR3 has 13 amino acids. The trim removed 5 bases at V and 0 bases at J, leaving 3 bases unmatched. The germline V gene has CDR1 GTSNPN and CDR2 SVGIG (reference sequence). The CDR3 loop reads CAWAGQLNTEAFF. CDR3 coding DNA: TGTGCCTGGGCGGGACAGTTGAACACTGAAGCTTTCTTT.